The 23 T cell receptor beta chains below come from one sample, sequenced in a study of identifying expanded T cells in peripheral blood. Generated by immunoSEQ multiplex PCR, the TCRdb table keeps only in-frame clones and is missing some. The sample carries more than 70,000 clones, roughly 86% recorded once. Specimen: blood. The receptors stem from a person aged 18 to 69 in good health.

This chain joins TRBV30 and TRBJ1-1; no clear D gene. The CDR3 runs 12 residues. V lost 3 bases and J 5 bases, leaving 10 bases between the germline ends. Germline CDR1 GTSNPN, CDR2 SVGIG (reference sequence). CDR3 sequence reads: CAWSPTGTEAFF. In DNA form, the CDR3 reads TGTGCCTGGAGCCCTACGGGAACTGAAGCTTTCTTT.

CDR3: CASSRDRAANEQFF. CDR3 nucleotide sequence: TGTGCCAGCAGCCGGGACCGAGCGGCGAATGAGCAGTTCTTC. The chain is built from TRBV7-7 and TRBJ2-1, with D perhaps assigned TRBD1 or TRBD2 (5 bases each). Germline-derived CDR1 and CDR2 are SSHAT and FNYEAQ (reference sequence). The CDR3 totals 14 residues. V was clipped by 5 bases and J by 7 bases, with 15 bases between them.

The chain's CDR3 is CASSPRGRSTDTQYF. CDR3 coding DNA: TGTGCCAGCTCACCAAGGGGGCGGAGTACAGATACGCAGTATTTT. V and J are TRBV18 and TRBJ2-3; 7 bases align to TRBD1. In germline, CDR1 is KGHSH, CDR2 LQKENI. V trimming: 2 bases; J trimming: 3 bases; junction bases outside the gene matches: 5. The length of the CDR3 is 15 residues.

The chain joins TRBV2 to TRBJ1-5; a possible D gene is TRBD1 (5 bases). V lost 8 bases, J lost 4 bases, and 21 bases lay in between. Germline V gene sequence: CDR1 SNHLY, CDR2 FYNNEI. The CDR3 consists of 16 residues. DNA for the CDR3: TGTGCCAGCCGAGACTACCAGGGAGGGTCTAATCAGCCCCAGCATTTT. Amino acid sequence: CASRDYQGGSNQPQHF.

A single count supports this clone. The chain's CDR3 is CATSSASGNTDTQYF. Written as DNA, the CDR3 is TGTGCCACCAGCAGTGCTAGCGGTAACACAGATACGCAGTATTTT. The chain joins TRBV15 to TRBJ2-3, with TRBD2 identical over 7 bases. The CDR3 extends over 15 amino acids. Germline-derived CDR1 and CDR2 are LNHNV and YYDKDF (reference sequence). Trimming cost V 3 bases and J 2 bases; bases outside gene matches: 5. Supplemented by reference TRBV15 and TRBJ2-3, the full variable domain reads DAMVIQNPRYQVTQFGKPVTLSCSQTLNHNVMYWYQQKSSQAPKLLFHYYDKDFNNEADTPDNFQSRRPNTSFCFLDIRSPGLGDTAMYLCATSSASGNTDTQYFGPGTRLTVL.

This chain links TRBV6-5 with TRBJ2-4; no clear D gene. Deletions cut 2 bases from V and 10 bases from J, with 6 bases between. In germline, CDR1 is MNHEY, CDR2 SVGAGI. This CDR3 has 11 amino acids. CDR3 sequence reads: CASSYLQIQYF. Here the CDR3 DNA reads TGTGCCAGCAGTTACCTCCAGATTCAGTACTTC.

This clone was seen only once. The rearrangement joins TRBV19 to TRBJ1-2; no firm D call. The CDR3 contains 17 residues. Germline CDR1 is LNHDA and CDR2 is SQIVND (reference sequence). V was clipped by 1 base and J by 2 bases, with 17 bases between them. CDR3 sequence: CASSIASSGRRNYGYTF. CDR3 sequence (DNA): TGTGCCAGTAGTATAGCTTCTTCGGGAAGGAGGAACTATGGCTACACCTTC.

This rearrangement joins TRBV29-1 to TRBJ2-3; the match to TRBD2 covers 11 bases. Germline CDR1 and CDR2: SQVTM and ANQGSEA. V lost 3 bases and J lost 0; bases outside the gene matches: 2. The length of the CDR3 is 15 residues. Here the CDR3 DNA reads TGCAGCGTTGATAGCGGGGGGGATAGCACAGATACGCAGTATTTT. Translating gives CSVDSGGDSTDTQYF.

V gene TRBV5-1 combines with J gene TRBJ2-3; 8 nucleotides align to TRBD2. This CDR3 has 16 amino acids. The V gene end was trimmed by 6 bases and the J gene end by 3 bases; junction bases not matched to a gene: 12. CDR1 and CDR2 (germline): SGHRS, YFSETQ. The CDR3 here is CASTKGDSGETDTQYF. The CDR3 region has the DNA TGCGCCAGCACGAAAGGTGATAGCGGGGAAACAGATACGCAGTATTTT. The whole variable domain, filled in from reference TRBV5-1 and TRBJ2-3, reads KAGVTQTPRYLIKTRGQQVTLSCSPISGHRSVSWYQQTPGQGLQFLFEYFSETQRNKGNFPGRFSGRQFSNSRSEMNVSTLELGDSALYLCASTKGDSGETDTQYFGPGTRLTVL.

This chain links TRBV30 with TRBJ2-7, with D unclear. The germline CDR1 and CDR2 sequences are GTSNPN and SVGIG (reference sequence). Trimming left V 5 bases short and J 4 bases short, with 6 bases between. This CDR3 has 10 amino acids. The CDR3 DNA is TGTGCCTGGGGGTTATACGAGCAGTACTTC. Translating it yields CAWGLYEQYF.

V is TRBV7-2 and J is TRBJ2-1; D not certain. Germline CDR1 and CDR2: SGHTA and FQGNSA. The CDR3 covers 15 residues. The ends were cut back, 3 bases at V and 0 bases at J, with 9 bases in the middle. Here the CDR3 reads CASSFALSSYNEQFF. In DNA, the CDR3 is TGTGCCAGCAGCTTCGCCCTAAGCTCCTACAATGAGCAGTTCTTC.

The chain is built from TRBV6-6 and TRBJ2-7; TRBD1 is a possible D gene (6 bases). The germline V gene has CDR1 MNHNY and CDR2 SVGAGI (reference sequence). The CDR3 has 14 residues. Trimming left V 5 bases short and J 5 bases short, with 16 bases between. The CDR3 coding sequence is TGTGCCAGCAGTCCCGGGGACACTCGGGACGAGCAGTACTTC. The encoded protein is CASSPGDTRDEQYF.

Only one count was recorded for this clone. The chain carries TRBV9 and TRBJ1-5; 8 nucleotides align to TRBD1. Trimming at V came to 0 bases and at J to 4 bases, leaving 6 bases not matched to a gene. The CDR3 runs 16 residues. Germline CDR1 reads SGDLS; CDR2 reads YYNGEE. The CDR3 is CASSVARDRPNQPQHF. In DNA form, the CDR3 reads TGTGCCAGCAGCGTAGCTCGGGACAGGCCAAATCAGCCCCAGCATTTT.

The table lists this clone with a count of one. Other DNA sequences in the sample encode the same CDR3. The rearrangement joins TRBV7-9 to TRBJ1-2; maybe TRBD1 (5 bases). The CDR3 is made up of 13 amino acids. Trimming took 0 bases from V and 3 from J, leaving 5 bases between them. Germline CDR1 is SEHNR and CDR2 is FQNEAQ (reference sequence). CDR3 amino acids: CASSLAGDYGYTF. The CDR3 coding sequence is TGTGCCAGCAGCTTAGCAGGGGACTATGGCTACACCTTC.

The chain couples TRBV7-9 to TRBJ2-7, with TRBD1 identical over 9 bases. CDR3 size: 15 residues. V shed 2 bases and J 1 base; nucleotides not matched to a gene: 3. Germline V lookup: CDR1 SEHNR, CDR2 FQNEAQ (reference sequence). The CDR3 is CASSLFDRGSYEQYF. CDR3 sequence (DNA): TGTGCCAGCAGCTTATTTGACAGGGGGTCCTACGAGCAGTACTTC.

This chain connects TRBV6-1 to TRBJ1-5, with D possibly being TRBD1 (5 bases). The V gene's germline CDR1 is MNHNS and CDR2 SASEGT. V lost 2 bases to trimming and J lost 7 bases, with 12 bases between them. The CDR3 loop spans 14 amino acids. As DNA, the CDR3 is TGTGCCAGCAGTGAAAGGTGGGGGAGACAGCCCCAGCATTTT. This codes for CASSERWGRQPQHF.

The V and J genes are TRBV7-2 and TRBJ1-4; no definite D call. V lost 0 bases and J 5 bases, leaving 10 bases between the germline ends. There are 15 residues in the CDR3. The germline CDR1 and CDR2 sequences are SGHTA and FQGNSA. The CDR3 here is CASSLAYGLNEKLFF. CDR3 in DNA: TGTGCCAGCAGCTTAGCGTACGGACTAAATGAAAAACTGTTTTTT.

This clone came up once. The chain is built from TRBV6-6 and TRBJ1-5, with D perhaps TRBD1 (6 bases). Between the trimmed V and J ends, which lost 6 bases and 4 bases, there was a span of 19 bases. Per germline, CDR1 MNHNY and CDR2 SVGAGI (reference sequence). The CDR3 runs to 16 residues. DNA of the CDR3: TGTGCCAGCAGCCCTACCGCAGGGGCAAGGAATCAGCCCCAGCATTTT. As protein: CASSPTAGARNQPQHF.

In its sample, this clone was seen once. This chain uses TRBV10-3 with TRBJ1-2, with 9 bases aligning to TRBD1. CDR3 length: 16 amino acids. The V and J ends lost 0 bases and 7 bases, in that order; junction bases with no gene match: 9. Per germline, CDR1 ENHRY and CDR2 SYGVKD. The CDR3 DNA follows: TGTGCCATCAGTGAGTCCGGCGGGACAGGGATGGCTGGCTACACCTTC. It translates to CAISESGGTGMAGYTF.

The V gene is TRBV6-6, the J gene TRBJ2-7, with 8 bases that match TRBD2. CDR3 size: 13 residues. Germline CDR1 and CDR2: MNHNY and SVGAGI (reference sequence). Losses at the gene ends were 6 bases for V and 3 bases for J; bases not matched to a gene: 4. CDR3 bases: TGTGCCAGCAGGACGGGGGGGAGCTACGAGCAGTACTTC. Residues: CASRTGGSYEQYF.

This clone was detected once. This chain links TRBV7-6 with TRBJ2-7; no clear D gene. The CDR3 has 15 amino acids. In germline, CDR1 is SGHVS, CDR2 FNYEAQ. The ends were cut back, 5 bases at V and 3 bases at J, with 17 bases in the middle. The CDR3 is CASSLGRSSYYEQYF. Here the CDR3 DNA reads TGTGCCAGCAGCCTCGGGCGATCGAGCTACTACGAGCAGTACTTC.

The chain uses TRBV7-2 and TRBJ1-1; 8 bases agree with TRBD1. CDR1 and CDR2 from the germline V gene are SGHTA and FQGNSA. The CDR3 has 16 residues. The V and J ends lost 4 bases and 0 bases, in that order; junction bases with no gene match: 7. The CDR3 bases are TGTGCCAGCAGCTCTCGGACAGGGCTGCTGAACACTGAAGCTTTCTTT. Protein: CASSSRTGLLNTEAFF.

This chain uses TRBV7-9 with TRBJ2-7; 7 bases agree with TRBD2. The CDR3 runs 15 residues. Germline CDR1 and CDR2: SEHNR and FQNEAQ (reference sequence). With 1 base clipped from V and 3 bases from J, the junction kept 6 bases outside the gene matches. The CDR3 nucleotides are TGTGCCAGCAGCTTAGAAAGCGGGGCCATCTACGAGCAGTACTTC. Residues: CASSLESGAIYEQYF.